This T cell receptor (beta chain) appears in the sequencing data of a study of T cell responses to AZD1222 COVID-19 vaccine. Broader study findings: The donor group comprised mostly white British people and more females; the analysis possibly underestimated clonal diversity. Repertoires were obtained solely post-peak T cell response.

In regard to this clone: Its antigen is undetermined.

Germline V gives CDR1 KGHSH, CDR2 LQKENI. The CDR3 is made up of 14 amino acids. V was pared by 2 bases and J by 4 bases, with 11 bases between. This table comes from immunoSEQ multiplex PCR, and its TCRdb copy is limited to in-frame clones, with some not included. The table lists 100,000 to 150,000 clones, roughly 93% of them singletons. V usage is TRBV18 and J usage is TRBJ1-2; D ambiguous. The sequence was obtained from an adult in good health. Sequenced material: peripheral blood, taken on day 0 of AZD1222 vaccination. CDR3 sequence (DNA): TGTGCCAGCTCACCAATTAAGAGGGTCTATGGCTACACCTTC. As protein: CASSPIKRVYGYTF.